The entry below describes one T cell receptor beta chain. Its antigen is unidentified. The source of the sample is a study of cytomegalovirus exposure and HLA in healthy donors. This PCR relied on a set of 60 Vbeta primers and 13 Jbeta primers. The protocol was immunoSEQ multiplex PCR, while the TCRdb copy is restricted to in-frame clones and leaves out a portion. The sample consists of roughly 130,000 clones, roughly 77% of them appearing once. Regarding the study as a whole: More clonal expansion characterized HLA-associated TCR beta chains than equally common others in a later analysis. Investigators reported around 150 TCR beta chains as tied to cytomegalovirus.

Sequencing used PBMCs. This receptor was taken from a female donor in good health and CMV-seronegative.

The CDR3 spells CASSPFLRGSGGYTF. CDR3 sequence (DNA): TGTGCCAGCAGCCCATTCCTCAGGGGGAGTGGCGGCTACACCTTC. The chain uses TRBV7-8 and TRBJ1-2, with 7 bases fitting TRBD1. This CDR3 has 15 residues. Germline V gene data show CDR1 as SGHVS and CDR2 as FQNEAQ. V dropped 5 bases and J dropped 8; count of bases not matched to a gene: 14.